This record looks at one T cell receptor beta chain sequence and its context. The data stem from a study of regulatory T cells in long-lasting Graves disease. Through Arm-PCR of CDR3 regions and iRepertoire HTBI primers, TCR beta libraries were built. TCRdb re-called the multiplex PCR reads with MiXCR, one entry per CDR3 protein. The sample includes 400,000 to 650,000 distinct CDR3 sequences, 15% to 20% of them seen just once. The time point denotes: newly diagnosed GD, antithyroid drugs for less than 3 months. Following extraction of RNA from PBMCs, that RNA was used to make the TCR library. The CDR3 runs 15 residues. Germline V CDR1 and CDR2: SQVTM, ANQGSEA. V was clipped by 3 bases and J by 4 bases; unmatched bases: 9. The data also belong to a second study, concerning T cells in Graves' hyperthyroidism and ophthalmopathy. Per that study: Across 18 months, stable Graves' hyperthyroidism was marked by no progression to ophthalmopathy.

This rearrangement joins TRBV29-1 to TRBJ1-2; 9 bases line up with TRBD1. The receptor comes from a woman aged 35 to 60 with Graves disease. Here the sequenced sample was peripheral blood mononuclear cells (PBMCs), taken at new diagnosis, from a patient treated with antithyroid drugs. The DNA of the CDR3 is TGCAGCGTTGACCTTACAGGGGGCGGCAGCTATGGCTACACCTTC. Amino acids: CSVDLTGGGSYGYTF.